The source of this T cell receptor beta chain is a study of blood T cell repertoires in COVID-19. Study in general: From the United States, Italy and Spain came samples of acute and convalescent COVID-19. In each case, the material was cDNA or gDNA derived from T cells, B-cell-depleted T cells, or PBMCs.

The germline V gene encodes CDR1 GTSNPN and CDR2 SVGIG (reference sequence). The V and J ends lost 5 bases and 7 bases respectively, with 12 bases between them. The CDR3 consists of 13 residues. Under the authors' procedure: For nucleated cells, counts were estimated from reference gene primer amplification. Profiled with immunoSEQ multiplex PCR; TCRdb holds only in-frame clones, not every one. V, J and clone size reflect that table, while D and trimming were determined from the DNA. The data hold fewer than 350,000 clones, with 80% to 95% observed a single time. Followed over time, Seattle patients had been enrolled while infection was active.

The sequence was collected from a woman younger than 45 with COVID-19, enrolled during active disease. The sample taken for sequencing was peripheral blood. The chain employs TRBV30 and TRBJ1-6; possibly TRBD1 for D (6 bases). CDR3 amino acids: CAWSGQLNSPLHF. The CDR3 DNA sequence: TGTGCCTGGTCCGGACAGTTAAATTCACCCCTCCACTTT.